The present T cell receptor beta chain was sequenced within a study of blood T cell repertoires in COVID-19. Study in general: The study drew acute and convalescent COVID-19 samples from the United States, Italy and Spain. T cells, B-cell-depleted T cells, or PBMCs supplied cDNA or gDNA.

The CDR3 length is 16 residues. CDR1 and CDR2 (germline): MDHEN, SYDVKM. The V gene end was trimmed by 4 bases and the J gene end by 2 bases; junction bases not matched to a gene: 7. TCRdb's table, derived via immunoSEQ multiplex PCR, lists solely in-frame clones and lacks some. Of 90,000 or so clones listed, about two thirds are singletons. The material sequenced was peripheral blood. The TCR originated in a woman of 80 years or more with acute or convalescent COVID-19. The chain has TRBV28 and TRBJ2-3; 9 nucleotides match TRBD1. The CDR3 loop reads CASSSIRTGDTDTQYF. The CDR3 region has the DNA TGTGCCAGCAGTTCGATTCGGACAGGGGACACAGATACGCAGTATTTT.